This T cell receptor beta chain stems from a study of early T cells in non-severe SARS-CoV-2 infection. The germline gives CDR1 SNHLY, CDR2 FYNNEI. The CDR3 spans 14 residues. V shed 6 bases and J 4 bases; nucleotides not matched to a gene: 6. Attachment of unique molecular identifiers was made to individual cDNA molecules. TCRdb reprocessed the 5' RACE reads with MiXCR, giving one entry per CDR3 protein. The table includes some 34,000 distinct CDR3 sequences, approximately 7.1% detected once. This clonotype has ten or more counts. V usage is TRBV2 and J usage is TRBJ2-1; 7 bases line up with TRBD2. The sample consisted of whole blood, taken at baseline. The TCR was taken from an adult who was a healthcare worker with PCR-confirmed SARS-CoV-2 infection or an uninfected control (not recorded which). DNA of the CDR3: TGTGCCAGCAGACGCGGGGGAACGTACAATGAGCAGTTCTTC. Protein: CASRRGGTYNEQFF.